The 22 T cell receptor beta chains below come from one sample, sequenced in a study of T cell responses to AZD1222 COVID-19 vaccine (dated by TCRdb to 2020 to 2022). Per the publication, the time point label means: baseline before first vaccination. The method was the immunoSEQ multiplex PCR assay. The immuneACCESS repertoire file appears here via TCRdb, limited to in-frame rearrangements. These files lack a portion of the clones; in checked studies, under half of the deficit traces to unresolved V genes, and the cause of the others is not known. For this sample the table gives around 110,000 clones, of which about 90% were detected only once. The top ten constitute roughly 7.4% of the sample. The source material was peripheral blood, sampled on day 0 of AZD1222 vaccination. These receptors were taken from an adult in good health.

The J gene is TRBJ2-2, the V gene TRBV27, with D unclear. Deletions cut 2 bases from V and 5 bases from J, with 6 bases between. Germline V gene data show CDR1 as MNHEY and CDR2 as SMNVEV (reference sequence). The CDR3 sequence is 13 residues long. Here the CDR3 DNA reads TGTGCCAGCAGTTTAGCTCTTACCGGGGAGCTGTTTTTT. Its protein is CASSLALTGELFF.

A single count supports this clone. The chain recombines TRBV7-9 with TRBJ1-2, with D hard to call. This CDR3 comprises 13 residues. Per the germline V gene, CDR1 is SEHNR and CDR2 is FQNEAQ (reference sequence). Between the trimmed V and J ends, which lost 1 base and 4 bases, there was a span of 7 bases. The DNA for the CDR3 is TGTGCCAGCAGCTTAGGGGAGGCCTATGGCTACACCTTC. This sequence encodes CASSLGEAYGYTF.

This chain connects TRBV28 to TRBJ1-1; TRBD1 matches at 9 bases. The CDR3 is 15 amino acids. CDR1 is MDHEN, CDR2 SYDVKM, per germline. V lost 3 bases, J lost 5 bases, and 7 bases stayed unmatched. The CDR3 bases are TGTGCCAGCAGTTTCCCGACAGGGGGGTATACTGAAGCTTTCTTT. It encodes CASSFPTGGYTEAFF.

The chain is built from TRBV28 and TRBJ1-1; D ambiguous. V was clipped by 5 bases and J by 0 bases, with 13 bases between them. The germline gives CDR1 MDHEN, CDR2 SYDVKM. CDR3 length: 15 amino acids. As DNA, the CDR3 is TGTGCCAGCAGTCCCGGTAGGCGGCTGAACACTGAAGCTTTCTTT. It specifies CASSPGRRLNTEAFF.

The chain employs TRBV10-3 and TRBJ2-5, with D perhaps TRBD1 (6 bases). This CDR3 is built from 11 residues. V was pared by 10 bases and J by 5 bases, with 11 bases between. CDR1 and CDR2 from the germline V gene are ENHRY and SYGVKD. CDR3 sequence: CATQGLETQYF. DNA for the CDR3: TGTGCCACCCAGGGGTTGGAGACCCAGTACTTC.

The chain recombines TRBV4-2 with TRBJ1-4; D remains ambiguous. This CDR3 region has 12 residues. The V and J ends lost 6 bases and 7 bases respectively, with 9 bases between them. CDR1 and CDR2 from the germline V gene are LGHNA and YNFKEQ. CDR3 loop: CASSRGSEKLFF. CDR3 nucleotide sequence: TGTGCCAGCAGTCGCGGGAGTGAAAAACTGTTTTTT.

J is TRBJ2-5 and V is TRBV6-5; 8 nucleotides match TRBD1. CDR3 length: 15 residues. Germline assignment: CDR1 MNHEY and CDR2 SVGAGI. V lost 6 bases, J lost 0 bases, and 6 bases stayed unmatched. CDR3 nucleotide sequence: TGTGCCAGCAGCCGGACAGGGACGTACCAAGAGACCCAGTACTTC. As protein: CASSRTGTYQETQYF.

V is TRBV5-5 and J is TRBJ2-5; D unresolved. Between the trimmed V and J ends, which lost 3 bases and 0 bases, there was a span of 9 bases. CDR3 length equals 14 residues. The germline CDR1 and CDR2 sequences are SGHKS and YYEKEE (reference sequence). The CDR3 sequence: CASSSRLYQETQYF. In nucleotides, the CDR3 is TGTGCCAGCAGCTCTAGACTCTACCAAGAGACCCAGTACTTC.

This clone has more than one count but fewer than ten. The chain links TRBV6-6 to TRBJ2-1; 13 bases map to TRBD2. The CDR3 sequence is 16 residues long. Germline V gene lookup returns CDR1 MNHNY and CDR2 SVGAGI (reference sequence). Losses at the gene ends were 1 base for V and 4 bases for J; bases not matched to a gene: 1. CDR3 protein: CASSYLTSGRYNEQFF. DNA of the CDR3: TGTGCCAGCAGTTACTTGACTAGCGGGAGGTACAATGAGCAGTTCTTC.

Details on this clone: The junction shows a germline mismatch at one end, possibly a read error. V usage is TRBV11-1 and J usage is TRBJ1-5, with 11 positions matching TRBD1. CDR1 is SGHAT and CDR2 is FQDESV in the germline V gene (reference sequence). This CDR3 is built from 15 residues. The CDR3 DNA reads TGTGCCAGCAGCTTAGGGACAGGGGGCAAACAGCCCCAGCATTTT. Amino acid sequence: CASSLGTGGKQPQHF.

The J gene is TRBJ1-2, the V gene TRBV7-9, with a possible D match to TRBD1 (6 bases). CDR1 is SEHNR, CDR2 FQNEAQ, per germline (reference sequence). Trimming pared 3 bases from V and 11 bases from J, leaving 22 bases between. CDR3 length equals 15 residues. The CDR3 coding sequence is TGTGCCAGCAGCTTGAGGGGGGACGGCCTTCAAGGGTACACCTTC. It codes for CASSLRGDGLQGYTF.

The V gene is TRBV24-1, the J gene TRBJ1-1, with 9 bases lining up with TRBD1. The junction had 0 bases not matched to a gene; V was cut back by 5 bases and J by 6 bases. Germline V gives CDR1 KGHDR, CDR2 SFDVKD. The CDR3 covers 12 residues. DNA of the CDR3: TGTGCCACCAGTGGGACAGGGGCTGAAGCTTTCTTT. This sequence encodes CATSGTGAEAFF.

V gene TRBV14 combines with J gene TRBJ2-1, with 7 bases aligning to TRBD2. The CDR3 contains 16 residues. The V gene end was trimmed by 0 bases and the J gene end by 4 bases; junction bases not matched to a gene: 6. CDR1 and CDR2 (germline): SGHDN, FVKESK. CDR3 amino acids: CASSQDRSSGYNEQFF. CDR3 DNA sequence: TGTGCCAGCAGCCAAGATCGGTCTAGCGGATACAATGAGCAGTTCTTC.

The V gene is TRBV27, the J gene TRBJ1-5, with D perhaps matching TRBD1 (5 bases). Germline V gene data show CDR1 as MNHEY and CDR2 as SMNVEV (reference sequence). The length of the CDR3 is 14 residues. V was pared by 6 bases and J by 4 bases, with 13 bases between. In nucleotides, the CDR3 is TGTGCCAGCAGGAACCGGGACGGAAATCAGCCCCAGCATTTT. Translating gives CASRNRDGNQPQHF.

The rearrangement joins TRBV5-4 to TRBJ2-3; D might be TRBD1 or TRBD2, each matching 7 bases. Trimming left V 4 bases short and J 2 bases short, with 17 bases between. The CDR3 covers 16 residues. Germline assignment: CDR1 SGHNT and CDR2 YYREEE (reference sequence). This chain's CDR3 is CASSRPQGGDTDTQYF. The DNA of the CDR3 is TGTGCCAGCAGCCGACCTCAGGGGGGGGACACAGATACGCAGTATTTT.

V gene TRBV5-4 combines with J gene TRBJ1-1; a possible D gene is TRBD1 (5 bases). Germline loops: CDR1 SGHNT, CDR2 YYREEE (reference sequence). The CDR3 spans 17 residues. Trimming removed 3 bases at V and 0 bases at J, with 18 bases between. The CDR3 region is CASSWDERVGVNTEAFF. The CDR3, as DNA: TGTGCCAGCAGCTGGGACGAGAGGGTTGGAGTGAACACTGAAGCTTTCTTT.

The chain links TRBV3-1 (or the pseudogene TRBV3-2) to TRBJ2-1; tentatively, D is TRBD1 (6 bases). The CDR3 has 14 amino acids. The V gene's germline CDR1 is LGHDT and CDR2 YNNKEL (reference sequence). V was pared by 6 bases and J by 6 bases, with 15 bases between. This CDR3 reads CASRNRDIANEQFF. The CDR3 DNA sequence: TGTGCCAGCAGAAATCGGGACATTGCCAATGAGCAGTTCTTC.

This clone was recorded only once. V usage is TRBV6-5 and J usage is TRBJ1-1; 7 bases agree with TRBD1. V lost 4 bases and J lost 5; bases outside the gene matches: 7. The length of the CDR3 is 14 residues. Germline lookup yields CDR1 MNHEY and CDR2 SVGAGI. The CDR3 DNA reads TGTGCCAGCAGTTTTGACAGGGTGGAGACTGAAGCTTTCTTT. As protein: CASSFDRVETEAFF.

The CDR3 DNA follows: TGTGCCAGCAGCTTAGATCTCTCTGATGAAAAACTGTTTTTT. It yields the protein CASSLDLSDEKLFF. This rearrangement joins TRBV5-6 to TRBJ1-4; no clear D gene. The germline V gene encodes CDR1 SGHDT and CDR2 YYEEEE. Trimming stripped 2 bases from V and 6 bases from J, with 11 bases between. CDR3 length: 14 amino acids.

The rearrangement links TRBV28 to TRBJ2-1; D not resolved. Trimming pared 3 bases from V and 7 bases from J, leaving 7 bases between. The CDR3 covers 12 residues. The germline V gene has CDR1 MDHEN and CDR2 SYDVKM. CDR3 sequence reads: CASSFVSNEQFF. The CDR3 DNA is TGTGCCAGCAGTTTTGTAAGTAATGAGCAGTTCTTC.

The rearrangement links TRBV11-2 to TRBJ2-3, with 9 bases that match TRBD1. The V and J ends lost 5 bases and 6 bases, in that order; junction bases with no gene match: 12. The CDR3 is 16 amino acids. The V gene's germline CDR1 is SGHAT and CDR2 FQNNGV. The CDR3 here is CASSVNPGQGWDTQYF. CDR3 DNA sequence: TGTGCCAGCAGCGTAAACCCGGGACAGGGCTGGGATACGCAGTATTTT. Full variable domain (rest looked up from reference TRBV11-2 and TRBJ2-3): EAGVAQSPRYKIIEKRQSVAFWCNPISGHATLYWYQQILGQGPKLLIQFQNNGVVDDSQLPKDRFSAERLKGVDSTLKIQPAKLEDSAVYLCASSVNPGQGWDTQYFGPGTRLTVL.

The rearrangement links TRBV5-6 to TRBJ1-5; no definite D call. This CDR3 is built from 14 residues. Germline lookup yields CDR1 SGHDT and CDR2 YYEEEE. V was pared by 1 base and J by 6 bases, with 11 bases between. The CDR3 bases are TGTGCCAGCAGCTTGCGAGGGCGCGGTCAGCCCCAGCATTTT. Translated, it gives CASSLRGRGQPQHF.